The clone carrying this TCR beta chain was observed a single time. Sampling times: baseline, cycle 4 day 1, cycle 7 day 1. CDR1 GTSNPN and CDR2 SVGIG come from the germline V gene (reference sequence). V was cut by 6 bases and J by 0 bases, with 10 bases left in between. The CDR3 has 13 residues. This entry comes from a study of OX40 agonist ivuxolimab in advanced cancers. About the study: Patients were given ivuxolimab, an antibody that agonizes OX40 (CD134). Prior anti-PD-1, anti-PD-L1 or anti-CTLA-4 therapy was allowed; over 30% had some.

Sequenced by immunoSEQ multiplex PCR; TCRdb stores in-frame clones only, minus some. The data hold about 61,000 clones, with around 83% observed a single time. This material consisted of CD4+ or CD8+ T cells sorted from blood, taken in a trial of the OX40 agonist ivuxolimab. The chain couples TRBV30 to TRBJ2-3, with D perhaps matching TRBD2 (6 bases). This clonotype originated in an adult with an advanced solid tumor such as melanoma, head and neck, liver or kidney cancer. The CDR3: CACGTASTDTQYF. As DNA, the CDR3 is TGTGCCTGTGGGACTGCTAGCACAGATACGCAGTATTTT.